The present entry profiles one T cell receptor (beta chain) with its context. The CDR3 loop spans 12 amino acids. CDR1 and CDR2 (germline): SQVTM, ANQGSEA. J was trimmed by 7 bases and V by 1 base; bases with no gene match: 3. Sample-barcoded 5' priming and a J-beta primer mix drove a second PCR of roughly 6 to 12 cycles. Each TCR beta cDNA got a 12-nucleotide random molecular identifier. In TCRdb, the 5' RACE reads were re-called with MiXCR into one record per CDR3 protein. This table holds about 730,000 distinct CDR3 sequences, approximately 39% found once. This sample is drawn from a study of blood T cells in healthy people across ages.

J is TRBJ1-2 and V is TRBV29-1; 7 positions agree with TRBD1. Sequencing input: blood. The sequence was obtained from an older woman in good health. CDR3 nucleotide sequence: TGCAGCGTTGAAGTAGGGGGCAGTGGCTACACCTTC. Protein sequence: CSVEVGGSGYTF.